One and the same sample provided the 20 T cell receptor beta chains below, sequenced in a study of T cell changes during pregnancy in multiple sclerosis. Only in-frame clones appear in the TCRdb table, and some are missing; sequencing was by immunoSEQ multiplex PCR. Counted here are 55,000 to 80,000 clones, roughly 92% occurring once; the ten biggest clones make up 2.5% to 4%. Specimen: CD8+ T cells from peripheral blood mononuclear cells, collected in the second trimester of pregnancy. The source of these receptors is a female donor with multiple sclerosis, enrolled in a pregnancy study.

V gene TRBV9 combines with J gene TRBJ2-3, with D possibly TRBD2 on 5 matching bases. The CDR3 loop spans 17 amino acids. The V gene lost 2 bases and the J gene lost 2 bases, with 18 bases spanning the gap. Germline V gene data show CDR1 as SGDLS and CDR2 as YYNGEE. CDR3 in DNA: TGTGCCAGCAGCGTGGAAGGCTTGGGAGTTTACACAGATACGCAGTATTTT. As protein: CASSVEGLGVYTDTQYF.

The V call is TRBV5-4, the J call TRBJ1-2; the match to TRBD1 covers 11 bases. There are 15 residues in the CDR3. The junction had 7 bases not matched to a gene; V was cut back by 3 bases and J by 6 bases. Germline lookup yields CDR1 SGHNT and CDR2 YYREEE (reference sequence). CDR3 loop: CASSWTGGPGHGYTF. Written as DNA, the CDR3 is TGTGCCAGCAGCTGGACAGGGGGCCCGGGACATGGCTACACCTTC. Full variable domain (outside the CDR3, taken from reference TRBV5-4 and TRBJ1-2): ETGVTQSPTHLIKTRGQQVTLRCSSQSGHNTVSWYQQALGQGPQFIFQYYREEENGRGNFPPRFSGLQFPNYSSELNVNALELDDSALYLCASSWTGGPGHGYTFGSGTRLTVV.

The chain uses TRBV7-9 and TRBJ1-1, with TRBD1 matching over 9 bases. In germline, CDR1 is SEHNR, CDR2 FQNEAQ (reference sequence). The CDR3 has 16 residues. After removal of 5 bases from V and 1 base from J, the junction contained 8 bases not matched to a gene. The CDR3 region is CASSHRDRVWNTEAFF. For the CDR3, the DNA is TGTGCCAGCAGCCACCGGGACAGGGTGTGGAACACTGAAGCTTTCTTT.

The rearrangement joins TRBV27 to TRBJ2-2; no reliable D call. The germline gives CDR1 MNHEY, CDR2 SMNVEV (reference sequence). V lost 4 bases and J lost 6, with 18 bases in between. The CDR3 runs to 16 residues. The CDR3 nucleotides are TGTGCCAGCAGTTCTAAGGCCTCCCTCGGAGCCGGGGAGCTGTTTTTT. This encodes CASSSKASLGAGELFF.

The CDR3 DNA reads TGTGCCAGCAGGGTCATCGTCACGCGGGATAATGAGCAGTTCTTC. Translated: CASRVIVTRDNEQFF. The gene calls are TRBV2 and TRBJ2-1; a possible D gene is TRBD2 (6 bases). The germline CDR1 and CDR2 sequences are SNHLY and FYNNEI. V was clipped by 6 bases and J by 7 bases, with 19 bases between them. This CDR3 contains 15 residues.

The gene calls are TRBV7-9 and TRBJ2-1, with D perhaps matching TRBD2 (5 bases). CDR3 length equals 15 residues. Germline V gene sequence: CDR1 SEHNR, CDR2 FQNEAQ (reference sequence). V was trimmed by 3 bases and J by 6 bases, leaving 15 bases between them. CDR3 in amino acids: CASSLFERSGNEQFF. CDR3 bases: TGTGCCAGCAGCTTGTTCGAGAGGAGCGGCAATGAGCAGTTCTTC.

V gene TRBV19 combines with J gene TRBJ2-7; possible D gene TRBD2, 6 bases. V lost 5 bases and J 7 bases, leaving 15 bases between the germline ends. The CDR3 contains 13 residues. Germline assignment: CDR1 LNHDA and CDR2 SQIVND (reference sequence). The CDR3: CASSFPGSGEQYF. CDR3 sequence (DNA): TGTGCCAGTAGTTTTCCCGGGAGCGGTGAGCAGTACTTC.

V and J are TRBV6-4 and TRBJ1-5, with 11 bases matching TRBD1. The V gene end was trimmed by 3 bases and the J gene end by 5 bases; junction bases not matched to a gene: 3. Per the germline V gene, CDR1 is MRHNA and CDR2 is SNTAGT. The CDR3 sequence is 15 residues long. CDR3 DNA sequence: TGTGCCAGCAGTGAAGGACAGGGGGCTCATCAGCCCCAGCATTTT. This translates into CASSEGQGAHQPQHF.

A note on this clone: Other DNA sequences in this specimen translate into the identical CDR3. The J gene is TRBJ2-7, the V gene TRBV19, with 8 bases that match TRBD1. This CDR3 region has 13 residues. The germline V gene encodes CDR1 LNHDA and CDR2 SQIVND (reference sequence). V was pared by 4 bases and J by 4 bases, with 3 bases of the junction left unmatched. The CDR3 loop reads CASSNGQGYEQYF. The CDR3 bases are TGTGCCAGTAGTAATGGACAGGGATACGAGCAGTACTTC.

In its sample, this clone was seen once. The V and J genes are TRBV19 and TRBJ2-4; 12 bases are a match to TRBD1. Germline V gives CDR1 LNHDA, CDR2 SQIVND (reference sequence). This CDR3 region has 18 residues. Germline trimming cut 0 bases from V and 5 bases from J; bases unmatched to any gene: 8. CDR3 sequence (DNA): TGTGCCAGTAGTATAGAAGGGACAGGGGGCGTTGAGGAAAACATTCAGTACTTC. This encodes CASSIEGTGGVEENIQYF.

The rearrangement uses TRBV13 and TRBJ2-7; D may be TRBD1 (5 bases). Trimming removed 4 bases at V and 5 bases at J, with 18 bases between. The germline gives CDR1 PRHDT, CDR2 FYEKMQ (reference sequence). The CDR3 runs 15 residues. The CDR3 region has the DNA TGTGCCAGCAGCTCGAGACACGGTGGGGCAAACGAGCAGTACTTC. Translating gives CASSSRHGGANEQYF.

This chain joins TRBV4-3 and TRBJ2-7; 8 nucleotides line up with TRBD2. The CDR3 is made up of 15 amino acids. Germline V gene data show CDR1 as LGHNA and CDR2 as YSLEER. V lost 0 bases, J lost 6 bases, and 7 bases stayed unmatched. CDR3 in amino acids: CASSQETGGPPEQYF. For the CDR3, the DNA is TGCGCCAGCAGCCAAGAAACGGGAGGGCCACCCGAGCAGTACTTC.

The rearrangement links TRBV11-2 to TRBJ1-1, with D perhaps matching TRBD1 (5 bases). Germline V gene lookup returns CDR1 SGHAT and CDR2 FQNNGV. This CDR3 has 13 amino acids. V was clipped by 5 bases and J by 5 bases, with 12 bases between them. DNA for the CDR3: TGTGCCAGCAGCCCAGTGGGGGGAACTGAAGCTTTCTTT. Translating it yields CASSPVGGTEAFF.

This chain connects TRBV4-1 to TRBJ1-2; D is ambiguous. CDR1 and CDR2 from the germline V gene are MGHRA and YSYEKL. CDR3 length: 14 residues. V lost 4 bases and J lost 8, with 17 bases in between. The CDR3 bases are TGCGCCAGCAGCCCGAGGCCCGAGGCAAACGGCTACACCTTC. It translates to CASSPRPEANGYTF.

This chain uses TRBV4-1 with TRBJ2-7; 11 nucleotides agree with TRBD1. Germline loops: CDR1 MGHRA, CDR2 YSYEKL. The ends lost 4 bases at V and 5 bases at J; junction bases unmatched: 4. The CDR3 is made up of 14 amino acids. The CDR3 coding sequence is TGCGCCAGCAGCCTCCGGGACAGGGGGAACGAGCAGTACTTC. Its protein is CASSLRDRGNEQYF.

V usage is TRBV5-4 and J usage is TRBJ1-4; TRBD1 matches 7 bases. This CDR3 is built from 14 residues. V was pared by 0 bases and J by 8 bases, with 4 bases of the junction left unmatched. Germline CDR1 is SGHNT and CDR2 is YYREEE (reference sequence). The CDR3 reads CASSLGTGLEKLFF. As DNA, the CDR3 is TGTGCCAGCAGCTTGGGGACAGGTCTCGAAAAACTGTTTTTT.

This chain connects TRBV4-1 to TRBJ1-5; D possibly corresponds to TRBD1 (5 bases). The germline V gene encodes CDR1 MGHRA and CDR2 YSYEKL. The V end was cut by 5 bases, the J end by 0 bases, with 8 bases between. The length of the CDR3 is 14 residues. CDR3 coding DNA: TGCGCCAGCAGCGTGGGGGGTAGCAATCAGCCCCAGCATTTT. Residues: CASSVGGSNQPQHF.

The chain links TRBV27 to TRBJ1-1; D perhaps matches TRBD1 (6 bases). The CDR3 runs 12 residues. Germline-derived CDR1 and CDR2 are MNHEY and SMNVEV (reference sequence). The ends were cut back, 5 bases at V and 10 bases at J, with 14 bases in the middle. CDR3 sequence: CASSETGTPAFF. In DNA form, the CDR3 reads TGTGCCAGCAGTGAAACCGGGACACCAGCTTTCTTT.

Here the CDR3 DNA reads TGTGCCAGCAGCTTCGGGACTAGCGGCTACAATGAGCAGTTCTTC. Translated, it gives CASSFGTSGYNEQFF. This chain links TRBV7-7 with TRBJ2-1; TRBD2 matches 11 bases. There are 15 residues in the CDR3. CDR1 and CDR2 (germline): SSHAT, FNYEAQ (reference sequence). V was pared by 3 bases and J by 3 bases, with 1 base of the junction left unmatched.

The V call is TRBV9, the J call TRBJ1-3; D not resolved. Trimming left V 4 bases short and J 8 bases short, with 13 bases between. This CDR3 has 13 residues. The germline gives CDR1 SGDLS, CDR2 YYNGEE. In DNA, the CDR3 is TGTGCCAGCAGCACCTATCCCGAGGACACCATATATTTT. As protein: CASSTYPEDTIYF.